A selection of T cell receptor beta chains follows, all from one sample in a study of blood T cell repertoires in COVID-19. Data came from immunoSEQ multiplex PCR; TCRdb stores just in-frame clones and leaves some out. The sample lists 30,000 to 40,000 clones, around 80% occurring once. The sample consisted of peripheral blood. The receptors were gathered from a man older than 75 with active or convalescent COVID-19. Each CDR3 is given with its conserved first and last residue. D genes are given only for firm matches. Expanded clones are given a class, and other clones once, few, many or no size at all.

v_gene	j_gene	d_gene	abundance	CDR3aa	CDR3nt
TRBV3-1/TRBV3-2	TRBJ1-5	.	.	CASSQDTVQPQHF	TGTGCCAGCAGCCAAGACACGGTTCAGCCCCAGCATTTT
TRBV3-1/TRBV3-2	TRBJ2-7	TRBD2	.	CASSQPSGASYEQYF	TGTGCCAGCAGCCAACCTAGCGGAGCCTCCTACGAGCAGTACTTC
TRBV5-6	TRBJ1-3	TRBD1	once	CASSLGDRARNTIYF	TGTGCCAGCAGCTTGGGGGACAGGGCCCGAAACACCATATATTTT
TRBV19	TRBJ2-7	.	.	CARRNWRSEEEQYF	TGTGCCAGGAGAAATTGGAGGTCTGAAGAGGAGCAGTACTTC
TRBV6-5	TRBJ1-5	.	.	CASNYFGSQPQHF	TGTGCCAGCAACTACTTTGGGTCTCAGCCCCAGCATTTT
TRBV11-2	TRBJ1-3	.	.	CASSLRGFGNTIYF	TGTGCCAGCAGCTTAAGAGGGTTTGGAAACACCATATATTTT
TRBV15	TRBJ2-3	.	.	CATSRDRGFSTDTQYF	TGTGCCACCAGCAGAGATAGGGGTTTTAGCACAGATACGCAGTATTTT
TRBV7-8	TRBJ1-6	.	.	CASSGGGTSPLHF	TGTGCCAGCAGCGGGGGGGGGACCTCACCCCTCCACTTT
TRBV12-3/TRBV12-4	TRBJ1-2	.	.	CASSLGTDAYTF	TGTGCCAGCAGTTTAGGGACAGATGCCTACACCTTC
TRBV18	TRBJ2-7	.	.	CASSPNRSGYEQYF	TGTGCCAGCTCACCAAACAGGTCGGGTTACGAGCAGTACTTC
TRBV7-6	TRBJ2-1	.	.	CASSRLDGSSYNEQFF	TGTGCCAGCAGCCGACTCGACGGGAGCTCCTACAATGAGCAGTTCTTC
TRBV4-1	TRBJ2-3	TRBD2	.	CASSQGRSGTRTDTQYF	TGCGCCAGCAGCCAAGGAAGGAGCGGGACGCGCACAGATACGCAGTATTTT
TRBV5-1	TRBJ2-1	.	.	CASSLGPSDEQFF	TGCGCCAGCAGCTTGGGACCAAGCGATGAGCAGTTCTTC
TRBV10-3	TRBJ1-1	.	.	CAISDTRRGNTEAFF	TGTGCCATCAGTGACACTAGACGGGGGAACACTGAAGCTTTCTTT
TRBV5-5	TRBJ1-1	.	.	CASSLGPSWTVNTEAFF	TGTGCCAGCAGCTTGGGCCCGAGTTGGACAGTGAACACTGAAGCTTTCTTT
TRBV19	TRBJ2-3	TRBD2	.	CASSGGTSGTPSTDTQYF	TGTGCCAGTAGTGGGGGGACTAGCGGGACACCTAGCACAGATACGCAGTATTTT
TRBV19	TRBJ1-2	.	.	CASSTALDINYGYTF	TGTGCCAGTAGTACCGCCCTCGACATTAACTATGGCTACACCTTC
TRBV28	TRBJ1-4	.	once	CASSLGRGGNEKLFF	TGTGCCAGCAGTTTAGGGCGGGGGGGGAATGAAAAACTGTTTTTT
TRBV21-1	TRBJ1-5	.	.	CASSRGQGTGMSNQPQHF	TGTGCCAGCAGCAGGGGACAGGGTACGGGTATGAGCAATCAGCCCCAGCATTTT
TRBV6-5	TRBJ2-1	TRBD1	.	CASSRGDRGMGEQFF	TGTGCCAGCAGCCGAGGGGACAGGGGGATGGGTGAGCAGTTCTTC
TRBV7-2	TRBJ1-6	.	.	CASSSGTVAHSPLHF	TGTGCCAGCAGCTCGGGAACAGTAGCGCACTCACCCCTCCACTTT
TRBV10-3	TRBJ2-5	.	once	CAVGGGGVPQETQYF	TGTGCCGTTGGAGGGGGCGGGGTCCCTCAAGAGACCCAGTACTTC
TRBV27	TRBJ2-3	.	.	CASSSGTLVHTQYF	TGTGCCAGCAGTAGTGGGACACTAGTCCATACGCAGTATTTT
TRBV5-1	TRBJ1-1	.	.	CASSLEGGPGTEAFF	TGCGCCAGCAGCTTGGAAGGAGGGCCTGGCACTGAAGCTTTCTTT
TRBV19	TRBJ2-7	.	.	CASSMGGDWHEQYF	TGTGCCAGTAGTATGGGGGGAGACTGGCACGAGCAGTACTTC
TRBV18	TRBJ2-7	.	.	CASSPGQGSSYEQYF	TGTGCCAGCTCACCAGGTCAGGGTAGCTCCTACGAGCAGTACTTC
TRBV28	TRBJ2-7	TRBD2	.	CASSFETSPSYEQYF	TGTGCCAGCAGTTTTGAGACTAGCCCCTCCTACGAGCAGTACTTC
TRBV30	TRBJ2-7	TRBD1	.	CAWSGDRGFYEQYF	TGTGCCTGGAGTGGGGACAGGGGGTTCTACGAGCAGTACTTC
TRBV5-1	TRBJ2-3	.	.	CASSLGRSSTDTQYF	TGCGCCAGCAGCTTGGGGCGGAGTAGCACAGATACGCAGTATTTT
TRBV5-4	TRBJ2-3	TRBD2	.	CASRKREKDTDTQYF	TGTGCCAGCAGAAAGCGGGAGAAGGACACAGATACGCAGTATTTT
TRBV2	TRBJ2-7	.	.	CASTRRVRDEQYF	TGTGCCAGCACTAGAAGGGTGAGGGACGAGCAGTACTTC
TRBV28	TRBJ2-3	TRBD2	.	CASSSLADLFTDTQYF	TGTGCCAGCAGTTCCCTAGCGGACCTATTCACAGATACGCAGTATTTT